These 25 T cell receptor beta chains originate from one sample sequenced in a study of OX40 agonist ivuxolimab in advanced cancers. Some clones are missing from TCRdb's copy, which holds only in-frame ones; the method was immunoSEQ multiplex PCR. This table has roughly 42,000 clones, about 90% appearing once. The sequencing used CD4+ or CD8+ T cells sorted from blood, collected in a trial of the OX40 agonist ivuxolimab. The receptors come from an adult with an advanced solid tumor such as melanoma, head and neck, liver or kidney cancer.

V usage is TRBV15 and J usage is TRBJ2-7; tentative D call: TRBD1 (7 bases). There are 16 residues in the CDR3. Germline V gene data show CDR1 as LNHNV and CDR2 as YYDKDF (reference sequence). Trimming left V 0 bases short and J 0 bases short, with 12 bases between. Written as DNA, the CDR3 is TGTGCCACCAGCAGAGAAGGCGGGGACAGCTCCTACGAGCAGTACTTC. Amino acid sequence: CATSREGGDSSYEQYF.

This chain joins TRBV27 and TRBJ2-1; TRBD2 agrees at 7 bases. V trimming: 3 bases; J trimming: 0 bases; junction bases outside the gene matches: 2. The CDR3 sequence is 15 residues long. CDR1 MNHEY and CDR2 SMNVEV come from the germline V gene (reference sequence). The CDR3 protein is CASSLGGGSYNEQFF. CDR3 sequence (DNA): TGTGCCAGCAGTTTGGGGGGGGGCTCCTACAATGAGCAGTTCTTC.

The chain has TRBV4-1 and TRBJ1-6; 7 bases fit TRBD1. The CDR3 totals 18 residues. With V trimmed by 1 base and J by 3 bases, 9 bases remained unmatched. Germline V CDR1 and CDR2: MGHRA, YSYEKL. DNA of the CDR3: TGCGCCAGCAGCCAAGTGTTAGGGGGCGAACACTATAATTCACCCCTCCACTTT. Protein product: CASSQVLGGEHYNSPLHF.

This chain connects TRBV27 to TRBJ2-7; the match to TRBD2 covers 9 bases. The V gene end was trimmed by 8 bases and the J gene end by 6 bases; junction bases not matched to a gene: 8. This CDR3 has 13 residues. CDR1 and CDR2 (germline): MNHEY, SMNVEV (reference sequence). CDR3 DNA sequence: TGTGCCAGCGGGGGGCTAGCGGGACGCGAGCAGTACTTC. It codes for CASGGLAGREQYF.

The V gene is TRBV29-1, the J gene TRBJ2-2; 8 bases line up with TRBD2. Germline lookup yields CDR1 SQVTM and CDR2 ANQGSEA. The CDR3 loop spans 13 amino acids. The V segment lost 4 bases and the J segment 5 bases; nucleotides outside the gene matches: 3. CDR3: CSVAGGGTGELFF. In nucleotides, the CDR3 is TGCAGCGTTGCGGGCGGGGGGACCGGGGAGCTGTTTTTT.

This clone has just one count. J is TRBJ2-7 and V is TRBV7-9, with 10 bases that match TRBD1. CDR1 is SEHNR and CDR2 is FQNEAQ in the germline V gene (reference sequence). The trim removed 4 bases at V and 3 bases at J, leaving 3 bases unmatched. The CDR3 has 14 amino acids. This CDR3 reads CASSWGTGVYEQYF. The CDR3 nucleotides read TGTGCCAGCAGCTGGGGGACAGGGGTCTACGAGCAGTACTTC.

This clone was observed a single time. The chain carries TRBV7-3 and TRBJ2-1; 9 positions agree with TRBD1. The CDR3 loop spans 13 amino acids. The germline V gene encodes CDR1 SGHTA and CDR2 FQGTGA. V lost 6 bases and J lost 10; bases outside the gene matches: 7. This CDR3 is CASSWTGEGEQFF. As DNA, the CDR3 is TGTGCCAGCAGTTGGACAGGGGAGGGCGAGCAGTTCTTC.

V usage is TRBV5-1 and J usage is TRBJ2-3, with 7 bases identical to TRBD1. Per germline, CDR1 SGHRS and CDR2 YFSETQ. Unmatched junction bases numbered 9, after V lost 3 bases and J lost 5 bases. The length of the CDR3 is 15 residues. The CDR3 protein is CASSWTQGDGDTQYF. The CDR3 bases are TGCGCCAGCAGCTGGACCCAGGGGGATGGAGATACGCAGTATTTT.

This chain links TRBV7-9 with TRBJ2-2; 7 bases are a match to TRBD1. Germline V gene sequence: CDR1 SEHNR, CDR2 FQNEAQ (reference sequence). The CDR3 is 16 amino acids. The V segment lost 0 bases and the J segment 3 bases; nucleotides outside the gene matches: 4. CDR3 DNA sequence: TGTGCCAGCAGCTTAGCAAGCAGGGGGTACACCGGGGAGCTGTTTTTT. It translates to CASSLASRGYTGELFF.

This sequence joins TRBV5-1 and TRBJ2-3; no firm D call. The ends were cut back, 5 bases at V and 3 bases at J, with 7 bases in the middle. The length of the CDR3 is 12 residues. Germline CDR1 SGHRS, CDR2 YFSETQ. The CDR3, as DNA: TGCGCCAGCAGTGAATCGACAGATACGCAGTATTTT. It is translated as CASSESTDTQYF.

This chain uses TRBV6-5 with TRBJ2-7, with 7 bases identical to TRBD2. This CDR3 contains 16 residues. CDR1 MNHEY and CDR2 SVGAGI come from the germline V gene. J was trimmed by 0 bases and V by 0 bases; bases with no gene match: 5. CDR3 protein: CASSYSAGTISYEQYF. The CDR3 DNA reads as TGTGCCAGCAGTTACTCGGCGGGGACTATCTCCTACGAGCAGTACTTC.

The chain recombines TRBV30 with TRBJ1-4; D unresolved. Deletions cut 3 bases from V and 4 bases from J, with 18 bases between. The CDR3 loop spans 16 amino acids. Germline CDR1 is GTSNPN and CDR2 is SVGIG (reference sequence). As DNA, the CDR3 is TGTGCCTGGAGCGAAAGACGGACGGTGTTTAATGAAAAACTGTTTTTT. It is translated as CAWSERRTVFNEKLFF. Full variable domain (outside the CDR3, taken from reference TRBV30 and TRBJ1-4): SQTIHQWPATLVQPVGSPLSLECTVEGTSNPNLYWYRQAAGRGLQLLFYSVGIGQISSEVPQNLSASRPQDRQFILSSKKLLLSDSGFYLCAWSERRTVFNEKLFFGSGTQLSVL.

The chain employs TRBV29-1 and TRBJ2-7; 12 bases fit TRBD2. The CDR3 covers 14 residues. V was clipped by 2 bases and J by 6 bases; unmatched bases: 5. From germline, CDR1 is SQVTM and CDR2 ANQGSEA. This CDR3 reads CSVERGTSGSEQYF. CDR3 sequence (DNA): TGCAGCGTTGAACGCGGGACTAGCGGGTCCGAGCAGTACTTC.

By its share, this clone is medium-sized. The chain has TRBV13 and TRBJ2-1; 11 bases line up with TRBD1. The J segment lost 10 bases and the V segment lost 0 bases, leaving 5 bases of the junction unmatched. The CDR3 is 15 residues long. Looked up from germline, CDR1 is PRHDT and CDR2 is FYEKMQ (reference sequence). CDR3 coding DNA: TGTGCCAGCAGCTTAGGAGGACAGGGGGCTAGGGAGCAGTTCTTC. Encoded protein: CASSLGGQGAREQFF.

This clone showed up just once. The chain recombines TRBV6-5 with TRBJ2-5; TRBD1 matches at 8 bases. V shed 8 bases, J shed 4 bases, and the junction held 6 bases outside the gene matches. Per germline, CDR1 MNHEY and CDR2 SVGAGI. The CDR3 is made up of 13 amino acids. The CDR3 here is CASGKTGGETQYF. The CDR3 nucleotides are TGTGCCAGCGGGAAAACAGGGGGAGAGACCCAGTACTTC.

J is TRBJ2-4 and V is TRBV27; 9 bases agree with TRBD1. This CDR3 is 16 amino acids long. V was clipped by 4 bases and J by 3 bases; unmatched bases: 7. Germline CDR1 reads MNHEY; CDR2 reads SMNVEV (reference sequence). CDR3 sequence: CASSSGTGFGKNIQYF. DNA of the CDR3: TGTGCCAGCAGTTCCGGGACAGGGTTTGGCAAAAACATTCAGTACTTC.

This clone has a handful of counts. The chain uses TRBV28 and TRBJ1-5; D call uncertain. V lost 6 bases and J 1 base, leaving 4 bases between the germline ends. Germline CDR1 is MDHEN and CDR2 is SYDVKM. The CDR3 extends over 12 amino acids. The CDR3 spells CASSWSNQPQHF. In nucleotides, the CDR3 is TGTGCCAGCAGCTGGAGCAATCAGCCCCAGCATTTT. The full variable domain, its missing parts supplied by reference TRBV28 and TRBJ1-5, is DVKVTQSSRYLVKRTGEKVFLECVQDMDHENMFWYRQDPGLGLRLIYFSYDVKMKEKGDIPEGYSVSREKKERFSLILESASTNQTSMYLCASSWSNQPQHFGDGTRLSIL.

In DNA form, the CDR3 reads TGTGCCAGCAGTCCGGGACAGGGTGTAGATACGCAGTATTTT. Protein: CASSPGQGVDTQYF. This sequence joins TRBV13 and TRBJ2-3, with 9 bases fitting TRBD1. CDR1 is PRHDT and CDR2 is FYEKMQ in the germline V gene (reference sequence). CDR3 length equals 14 residues. V gave up 6 bases and J gave up 5 bases; unmatched junction bases: 6.

The chain employs TRBV27 and TRBJ2-1; D is undetermined. This CDR3 region has 13 residues. Trimming took off 5 bases at V and 5 bases at J, with 10 bases between the two ends. Germline lookup yields CDR1 MNHEY and CDR2 SMNVEV (reference sequence). The CDR3 sequence is CASSPTPNNEQFF. The CDR3 nucleotides read TGTGCCAGCAGTCCTACACCGAACAATGAGCAGTTCTTC.

The V gene is TRBV19, the J gene TRBJ1-2, with a weak D call TRBD1 (5 bases). The CDR3 length is 16 residues. Per germline, CDR1 LNHDA and CDR2 SQIVND (reference sequence). The V end lost 3 bases, the J end lost 4 bases, and 18 bases lay between the germline ends. The CDR3 DNA follows: TGTGCCAGTAGTATCTTCCGGCCAAGGGGAAGCTATGGCTACACCTTC. Translating it yields CASSIFRPRGSYGYTF.

V gene TRBV30 combines with J gene TRBJ1-2; a possible D gene is TRBD1 (5 bases). The CDR3 runs to 12 residues. Germline V gene data show CDR1 as GTSNPN and CDR2 as SVGIG (reference sequence). Trimming left V 0 bases short and J 14 bases short, with 16 bases between. Here the CDR3 reads CAWSVSGASLTF. CDR3 nucleotides: TGTGCCTGGAGTGTATCCGGGGCCTCCTTGACCTTC.

The rearrangement links TRBV30 to TRBJ2-3; weak D call: TRBD2 (5 bases). Per germline, CDR1 GTSNPN and CDR2 SVGIG (reference sequence). This CDR3 is 16 amino acids long. Trimming left V 4 bases short and J 1 base short, with 18 bases between. Written as DNA, the CDR3 is TGTGCCTGGATATTGTTCAATGAGGAGGGCACAGATACGCAGTATTTT. Its translation is CAWILFNEEGTDTQYF.

The chain joins TRBV6-1 to TRBJ1-1, with D unclear. There are 16 residues in the CDR3. Germline CDR1 and CDR2: MNHNS and SASEGT. V was shortened by 2 bases and J by 2 bases, with 15 bases between the two germline ends. The CDR3 protein is CASSERETLSNTEAFF. The CDR3 coding sequence is TGTGCCAGCAGTGAAAGGGAGACCCTTTCCAACACTGAAGCTTTCTTT.

V and J are TRBV5-4 and TRBJ1-1; D gene ambiguous. This CDR3 has 12 amino acids. From germline, CDR1 is SGHNT and CDR2 YYREEE (reference sequence). V was clipped by 3 bases and J by 6 bases, with 9 bases between them. CDR3 loop: CASSSTGAEAFF. The CDR3 coding sequence is TGTGCCAGCAGCTCAACTGGAGCTGAAGCTTTCTTT.

The rearrangement joins TRBV28 to TRBJ2-2; D gene uncertain. Germline V gene lookup returns CDR1 MDHEN and CDR2 SYDVKM. This CDR3 contains 16 residues. Trimming pared 1 base from V and 6 bases from J, leaving 15 bases between. The CDR3 DNA reads TGTGCCAGCAGTTTATCTTTTAGTATTATAGCCGGGGAGCTGTTTTTT. It is translated as CASSLSFSIIAGELFF.